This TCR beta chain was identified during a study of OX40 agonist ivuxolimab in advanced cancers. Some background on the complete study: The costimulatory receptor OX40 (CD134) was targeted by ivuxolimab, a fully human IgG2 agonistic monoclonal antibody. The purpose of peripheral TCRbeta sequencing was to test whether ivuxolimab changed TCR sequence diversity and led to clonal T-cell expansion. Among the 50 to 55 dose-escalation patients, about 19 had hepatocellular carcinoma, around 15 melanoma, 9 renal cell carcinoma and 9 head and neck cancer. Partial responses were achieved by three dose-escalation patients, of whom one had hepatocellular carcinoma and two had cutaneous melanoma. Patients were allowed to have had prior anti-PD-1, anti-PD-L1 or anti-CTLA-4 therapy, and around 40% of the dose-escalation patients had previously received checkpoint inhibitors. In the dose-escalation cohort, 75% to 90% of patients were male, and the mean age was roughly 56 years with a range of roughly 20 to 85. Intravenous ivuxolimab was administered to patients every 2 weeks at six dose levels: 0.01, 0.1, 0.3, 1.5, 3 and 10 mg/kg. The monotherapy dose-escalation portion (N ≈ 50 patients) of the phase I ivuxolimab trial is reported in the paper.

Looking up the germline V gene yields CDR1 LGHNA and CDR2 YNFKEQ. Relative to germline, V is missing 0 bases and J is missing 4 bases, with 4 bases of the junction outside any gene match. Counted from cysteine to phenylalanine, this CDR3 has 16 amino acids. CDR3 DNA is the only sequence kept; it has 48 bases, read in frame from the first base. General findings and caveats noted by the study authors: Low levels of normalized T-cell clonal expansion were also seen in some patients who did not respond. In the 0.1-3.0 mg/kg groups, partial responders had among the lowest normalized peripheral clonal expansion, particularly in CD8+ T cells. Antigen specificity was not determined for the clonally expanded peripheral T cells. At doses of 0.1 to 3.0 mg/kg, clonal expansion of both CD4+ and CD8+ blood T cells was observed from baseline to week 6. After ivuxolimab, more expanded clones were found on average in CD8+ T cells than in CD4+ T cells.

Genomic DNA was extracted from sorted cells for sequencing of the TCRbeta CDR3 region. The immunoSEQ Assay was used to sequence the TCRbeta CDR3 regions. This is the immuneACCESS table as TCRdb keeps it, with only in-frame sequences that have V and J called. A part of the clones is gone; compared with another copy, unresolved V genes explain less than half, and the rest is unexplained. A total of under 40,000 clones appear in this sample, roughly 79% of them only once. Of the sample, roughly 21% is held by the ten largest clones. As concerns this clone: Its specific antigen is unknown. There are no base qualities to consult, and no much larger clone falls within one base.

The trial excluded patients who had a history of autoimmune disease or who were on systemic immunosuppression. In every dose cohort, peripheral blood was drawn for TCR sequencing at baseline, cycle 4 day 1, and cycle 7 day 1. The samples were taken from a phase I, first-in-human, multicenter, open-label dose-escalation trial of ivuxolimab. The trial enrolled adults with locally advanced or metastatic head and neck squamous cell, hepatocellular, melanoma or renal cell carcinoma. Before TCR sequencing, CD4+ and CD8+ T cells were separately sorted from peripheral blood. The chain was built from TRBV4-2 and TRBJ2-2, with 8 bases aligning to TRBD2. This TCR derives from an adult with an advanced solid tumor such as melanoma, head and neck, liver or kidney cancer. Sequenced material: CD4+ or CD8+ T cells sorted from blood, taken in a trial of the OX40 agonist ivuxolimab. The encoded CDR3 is CASSQDPGGPTGELFF. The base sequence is TGTGCCAGCAGCCAAGATCCGGGAGGGCCCACCGGGGAGCTGTTTTTT.